The present entry profiles one T cell receptor beta chain with its context. As yet, its antigen is unknown. CDR1 MRHNA and CDR2 SNTAGT come from the germline V gene. This CDR3 region has 13 residues. V was pared by 3 bases and J by 7 bases, with 10 bases between. This sample was included in a study of cytomegalovirus exposure and HLA in healthy donors. A multiplex PCR was run with 60 Vbeta primers and 13 Jbeta primers. The method was immunoSEQ multiplex PCR; TCRdb's version includes in-frame clones alone and lacks a portion of them. Among 100,000 to 150,000 clones listed, roughly four fifths were seen once. Overall study findings and caveats: Donors were assumed by presence/absence analyses to have roughly uniform sequencing depth. HLA alleles were associated with roughly 17,000 TCR beta sequences in a later analysis at 0.05 false discovery rate. Whilst most TCR sequences proved rare, a subset of public TCRs occurred across many donors.

Input material: PBMCs. This TCR came from a woman between 45 and 60 years old in good health and CMV-seropositive. The chain uses TRBV6-4 and TRBJ2-1; D is ambiguous. CDR3 sequence: CASSEASVNEQFF. CDR3 in DNA: TGTGCCAGCAGTGAGGCTAGTGTTAATGAGCAGTTCTTC.